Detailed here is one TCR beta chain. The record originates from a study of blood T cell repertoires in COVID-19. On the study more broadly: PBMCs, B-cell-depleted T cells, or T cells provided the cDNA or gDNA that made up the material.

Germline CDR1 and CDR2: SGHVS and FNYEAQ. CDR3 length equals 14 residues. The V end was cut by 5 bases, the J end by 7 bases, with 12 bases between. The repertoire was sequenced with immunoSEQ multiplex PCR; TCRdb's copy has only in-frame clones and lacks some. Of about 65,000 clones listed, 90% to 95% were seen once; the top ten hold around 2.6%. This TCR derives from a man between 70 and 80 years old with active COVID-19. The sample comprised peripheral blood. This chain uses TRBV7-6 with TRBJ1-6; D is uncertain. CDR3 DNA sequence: TGTGCCAGCAGCATAGGGCCAGTCAATTCACCCCTCCACTTT. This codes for CASSIGPVNSPLHF.